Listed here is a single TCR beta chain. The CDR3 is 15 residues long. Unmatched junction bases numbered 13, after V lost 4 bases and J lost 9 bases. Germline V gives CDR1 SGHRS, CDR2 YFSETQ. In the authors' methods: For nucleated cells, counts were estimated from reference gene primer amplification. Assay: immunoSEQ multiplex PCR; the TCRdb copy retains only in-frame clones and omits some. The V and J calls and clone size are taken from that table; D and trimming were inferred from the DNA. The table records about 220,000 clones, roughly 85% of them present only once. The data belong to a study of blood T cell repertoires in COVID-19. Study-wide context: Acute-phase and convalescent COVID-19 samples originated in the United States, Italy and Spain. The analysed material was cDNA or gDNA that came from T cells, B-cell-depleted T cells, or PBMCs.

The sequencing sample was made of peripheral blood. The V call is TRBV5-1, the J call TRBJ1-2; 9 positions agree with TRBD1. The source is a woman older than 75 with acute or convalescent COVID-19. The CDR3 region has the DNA TGCGCCAGCAGCGCCGTCGGGGACAGGGACTCTCGCTACACCTTC. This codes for CASSAVGDRDSRYTF. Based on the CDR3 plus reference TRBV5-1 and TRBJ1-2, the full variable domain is KAGVTQTPRYLIKTRGQQVTLSCSPISGHRSVSWYQQTPGQGLQFLFEYFSETQRNKGNFPGRFSGRQFSNSRSEMNVSTLELGDSALYLCASSAVGDRDSRYTFGSGTRLTVV.